Following are 11 T cell receptor beta chains from one sample sequenced in a study of T cell repertoires in cytomegalovirus infection. TCRdb ran MiXCR on the reads and lists one entry per CDR3 protein. This sample has roughly 920,000 distinct CDR3 sequences, with under 40% found just once. Their specific antigens are unknown. This specimen consisted of cultured CD8+ T cells from PBMCs, obtained from culture after CMV antigen stimulation. The receptors stem from a human donor in good health (CMV status not recorded). Some clones in this sample may be carry-over from other donors' samples.

The chain recombines TRBV19 with TRBJ1-1, with a possible D match to TRBD1 (6 bases). The V gene lost 5 bases and the J gene lost 7 bases, with 14 bases spanning the gap. Germline lookup yields CDR1 LNHDA and CDR2 SQIVND (reference sequence). The CDR3 runs to 13 residues. The CDR3 protein is CASSSQGRGEAFF. CDR3 coding DNA: TGTGCCAGTAGTTCTCAGGGGAGGGGTGAAGCTTTCTTT.

This clonotype was counted a few times. V gene TRBV2 combines with J gene TRBJ2-1; D is possibly TRBD1 or TRBD2 (5 bases each). The CDR3 has 15 residues. Looked up from germline, CDR1 is SNHLY and CDR2 is FYNNEI. Trimming left V 9 bases short and J 1 base short, with 16 bases between. For the CDR3, the DNA is TGTGCCAGGGGGACCGTAGAAGGGTCCTACAATGAGCAGTTCTTC. This gives the protein CARGTVEGSYNEQFF.

J is TRBJ1-6 and V is TRBV12-3 or TRBV12-4; no reliable D call. This CDR3 is 13 amino acids long. V was clipped by 2 bases and J by 9 bases, with 8 bases between them. The CDR3 is CASSLYQSSPLHF. CDR3 DNA sequence: TGTGCCAGCAGTTTATATCAGAGTTCACCCCTCCACTTT.

Many counts were recorded for this clonotype. This chain links TRBV11-2 with TRBJ2-3; 8 bases agree with TRBD1. The ends lost 5 bases at V and 6 bases at J; junction bases unmatched: 7. The CDR3 is 14 amino acids. Looked up from germline, CDR1 is SGHAT and CDR2 is FQNNGV. The CDR3: CASSPGRGLDTQYF. The CDR3, as DNA: TGTGCCAGCAGCCCGGGCAGGGGGCTTGATACGCAGTATTTT. The entire variable domain, with the rest obtained from reference TRBV11-2 and TRBJ2-3, is as follows: EAGVAQSPRYKIIEKRQSVAFWCNPISGHATLYWYQQILGQGPKLLIQFQNNGVVDDSQLPKDRFSAERLKGVDSTLKIQPAKLEDSAVYLCASSPGRGLDTQYFGPGTRLTVL.

To note about this clonotype: With a much larger clone just one base away, this may be a read error. The V gene is TRBV28, the J gene TRBJ1-5, with TRBD1 as a possible D gene (6 bases). Germline V gene lookup returns CDR1 MDHEN and CDR2 SYDVKM. This CDR3 has 14 residues. The CDR3 bases are TGTGTCAGCAGCTTACAGGGTAGCAATCAGCCCCAGCATTTT. It translates to CVSSLQGSNQPQHF.

This clonotype has only a few counts. The chain recombines TRBV10-1 with TRBJ1-1; D is uncertain. V shed 0 bases and J shed 8 bases, with 13 bases lying between them. Germline CDR1 WNHNN, CDR2 SYGVQD (reference sequence). The CDR3 spans 14 residues. CDR3 in amino acids: CASSESTLGSEAFF. CDR3 nucleotides: TGCGCCAGCAGTGAGTCGACTCTGGGGTCAGAAGCTTTCTTT.

The sample holds a few counts of this clonotype. The V and J genes are TRBV7-6 and TRBJ2-3; 7 positions match TRBD1. This CDR3 contains 15 residues. V was pared by 5 bases and J by 0 bases, with 5 bases of the junction left unmatched. Germline V gives CDR1 SGHVS, CDR2 FNYEAQ. DNA of the CDR3: TGTGCCAGCAGCCTCGACAGGGTTAGCACAGATACGCAGTATTTT. Protein product: CASSLDRVSTDTQYF. Full variable domain (outside the CDR3, taken from reference TRBV7-6 and TRBJ2-3): GAGVSQSPRYKVTKRGQDVALRCDPISGHVSLYWYRQALGQGPEFLTYFNYEAQQDKSGLPNDRFSAERPEGSISTLTIQRTEQRDSAMYRCASSLDRVSTDTQYFGPGTRLTVL.

The CDR3 DNA sequence: TGTGCCAGCAGTTTACCAGACAGGCCCTACAATGAGCAGTTCTTC. Protein: CASSLPDRPYNEQFF. The chain recombines TRBV27 with TRBJ2-1; weak D call: TRBD1 (6 bases). CDR3 size: 15 residues. Looked up from germline, CDR1 is MNHEY and CDR2 is SMNVEV (reference sequence). Trimming cost V 2 bases and J 2 bases, with 10 bases left between them.

The chain has TRBV14 and TRBJ1-6, with D perhaps TRBD1 (5 bases). The V gene lost 1 base and the J gene lost 6 bases, with 7 bases spanning the gap. The CDR3 sequence is 14 residues long. Germline loops: CDR1 SGHDN, CDR2 FVKESK. The CDR3 loop is CASSQARVNSPLHF. CDR3 DNA sequence: TGTGCCAGCAGCCAAGCCAGGGTTAATTCACCCCTCCACTTT.

In its sample, this clonotype was seen a few times. In DNA form, the CDR3 reads TGCAGCGTTGAAGATTTTGCCAATGAGCAGTTCTTC. This gives the protein CSVEDFANEQFF. V usage is TRBV29-1 and J usage is TRBJ2-1; D ambiguous. Between the trimmed V and J ends, which lost 0 bases and 6 bases, there was a span of 6 bases. CDR1 is SQVTM, CDR2 ANQGSEA, per germline. CDR3 length: 12 amino acids.

The genes are TRBV12-3 or TRBV12-4 and TRBJ2-1; TRBD1 agrees at 7 bases. V lost 2 bases to trimming and J lost 8 bases; unmatched junction nucleotides: 9. CDR3 size: 15 residues. Here the CDR3 DNA reads TGTGCCAGCAGTTTAAGGGGGCTTGAAGGCGATGAGCAGTTCTTC. This codes for CASSLRGLEGDEQFF.